This T cell receptor (beta chain) was observed in a study of cytomegalovirus exposure and HLA in healthy donors. Study observations and caveats: For cytomegalovirus status, the classifier reportedly gave diagnoses with high specificity and sensitivity.

Comment on this clone: Its cognate antigen is unknown.

The CDR3 has 16 residues. CDR1 is SGHNT and CDR2 is YENEEA in the germline V gene. J lost 0 bases, V lost 5 bases, and 7 bases had no gene match. The assay was immunoSEQ multiplex PCR, and TCRdb's table has in-frame clones only and misses some. The sample yields some 240,000 clones, over 75% seen once. This TCR derives from a woman between 18 and 30 years old in good health and CMV-seropositive. The source material was PBMCs. The chain combines TRBV11-3 with TRBJ2-1; 7 bases align to TRBD2. The CDR3 DNA sequence: TGTGCCAGCAGCCGCACTAGCGCCAGCTCCTACAATGAGCAGTTCTTC. Translation gives CASSRTSASSYNEQFF. Using reference TRBV11-3 and TRBJ2-1 for the parts outside the CDR3, the full variable domain is EAGVVQSPRYKIIEKKQPVAFWCNPISGHNTLYWYLQNLGQGPELLIRYENEEAVDDSQLPKDRFSAERLKGVDSTLKIQPAELGDSAVYLCASSRTSASSYNEQFFGPGTRLTVL.